This is a list of T cell receptor beta chains from one sample in a study of T-cell reconstitution after alpha-beta-depleted transplantation in children. TCRdb reanalysed the PCR reads using MiXCR and keeps one entry per CDR3 protein. Of around 380,000 distinct CDR3 sequences listed, approximately 10% are singletons. The sample in question was PBMCs from the stem cell graft donor, obtained from the stem cell graft. Receptors originate from a human donor who donated a stem cell graft to a child with acute myeloid leukemia. CDR3s include the opening cysteine and the closing phenylalanine or tryptophan. Fields, in order: V gene, D gene, clone size, J gene, CDR3 protein, CDR3 DNA. The D gene is left open where the match is weak. Size is omitted from some rows. Given values are once, few, many or a class for expanded clones.

V: TRBV11-2; D: -; size: -; J: TRBJ2-7; CDR3: CASSWLDIPYEQYF; DNA: TGTGCCAGCAGCTGGCTAGACATCCCCTACGAGCAGTACTTC
V: TRBV30; D: -; size: -; J: TRBJ2-1; CDR3: CAWSRDTLEQFF; DNA: TGTGCCTGGAGCCGGGACACTCTTGAGCAGTTCTTC
V: TRBV9; D: -; size: -; J: TRBJ1-5; CDR3: CACPEDQPQHF; DNA: TGTGCCTGTCCAGAAGATCAGCCCCAGCATTTT
V: TRBV7-2; D: -; size: few; J: TRBJ2-2; CDR3: CASSRGTVNTGELFF; DNA: TGTGCCAGCAGCAGGGGGACGGTTAACACCGGGGAGCTGTTTTTT
V: TRBV6-1; D: TRBD2; size: few; J: TRBJ2-7; CDR3: CATKFPGTRDEQYF; DNA: TGTGCCACCAAATTCCCCGGGACTAGAGACGAGCAGTACTTC
V: TRBV29-1; D: -; size: few; J: TRBJ2-2; CDR3: CSVVLQQGHTTGELFF; DNA: TGCAGCGTTGTTCTCCAACAGGGCCATACCACCGGGGAGCTGTTTTTT
V: TRBV24-1; D: -; size: few; J: TRBJ2-2; CDR3: CATSDRGRTGELFF; DNA: TGTGCCACCAGTGATAGGGGGAGAACCGGGGAGCTGTTTTTT
V: TRBV19; D: TRBD1; size: -; J: TRBJ1-2; CDR3: CASSLFGTVGSDYGYTF; DNA: TGTGCCAGTAGCCTGTTCGGGACAGTTGGTTCCGACTATGGCTACACCTTC
V: TRBV21-1; D: -; size: -; J: TRBJ1-2; CDR3: CAPGGICGYTF; DNA: TGTGCCCCCGGGGGAATTTGTGGCTACACCTTC
V: TRBV7-9; D: -; size: few; J: TRBJ2-7; CDR3: CASSSLDKAYEQYF; DNA: TGTGCCAGCAGCTCACTTGACAAAGCCTACGAGCAGTACTTC
V: TRBV28; D: -; size: -; J: TRBJ1-2; CDR3: CASARRNYGYTF; DNA: TGTGCCAGCGCCCGCCGGAACTATGGCTACACCTTC
V: TRBV12-3/TRBV12-4; D: TRBD1; size: few; J: TRBJ1-2; CDR3: CASSPTGGHGYTF; DNA: TGTGCCAGCAGTCCAACAGGGGGCCATGGCTACACCTTC
V: TRBV12-2; D: -; size: -; J: TRBJ1-5; CDR3: CASRVTQSEPQHF; DNA: TGTGCAAGTCGCGTGACTCAATCAGAGCCCCAGCATTTT
V: TRBV20-1; D: TRBD1; size: -; J: TRBJ2-1; CDR3: CSARSQPGQLYNEQFF; DNA: TGCAGTGCTAGATCACAACCGGGACAGCTATACAATGAGCAGTTCTTC
V: TRBV5-1; D: -; size: many; J: TRBJ2-7; CDR3: CASSRDWSSYEQYF; DNA: TGCGCCAGCAGCCGTGACTGGAGCTCCTACGAGCAGTACTTC
V: TRBV2; D: -; size: -; J: TRBJ1-2; CDR3: CASSENRAYGYTF; DNA: TGTGCCAGCAGTGAAAACAGAGCCTATGGCTACACCTTC
V: TRBV20-1; D: TRBD1; size: many; J: TRBJ2-3; CDR3: CSATGRGIDTQYF; DNA: TGCAGTGCTACTGGCAGGGGGATCGATACGCAGTATTTT
V: TRBV5-1; D: TRBD1; size: few; J: TRBJ2-3; CDR3: CASSAGQGRTDTQYF; DNA: TGCGCCAGCAGCGCAGGACAGGGGCGGACAGATACGCAGTATTTT
V: TRBV5-1; D: TRBD1; size: few; J: TRBJ1-2; CDR3: CASSSGTGLSYGYTF; DNA: TGCGCCAGCAGCTCTGGGACAGGTTTGTCCTATGGCTACACCTTC
V: TRBV14; D: TRBD1; size: few; J: TRBJ2-6; CDR3: CASSQVPGQISGANVLTF; DNA: TGTGCCAGCAGCCAAGTTCCGGGACAGATCTCTGGGGCCAACGTCCTGACTTTC
V: TRBV27; D: -; size: few; J: TRBJ2-5; CDR3: CASSFGGATETQYF; DNA: TGTGCCAGCAGTTTTGGGGGGGCCACGGAGACCCAGTACTTC
V: TRBV27; D: -; size: -; J: TRBJ2-3; CDR3: CASSLSYTSTDTQYF; DNA: TGTGCCAGCAGTTTATCGTACACCAGCACAGATACGCAGTATTTT
V: TRBV12-3/TRBV12-4; D: TRBD1; size: few; J: TRBJ2-2; CDR3: CASSLARIGQGLGTGELFF; DNA: TGTGCCAGCAGTTTAGCGCGGATCGGACAGGGGTTGGGCACCGGGGAGCTGTTTTTT
V: TRBV7-9; D: TRBD2; size: few; J: TRBJ2-2; CDR3: CASSRTSGINTGELFF; DNA: TGTGCCAGCAGCCGGACTAGCGGGATTAACACCGGGGAGCTGTTTTTT
V: TRBV7-9; D: TRBD1; size: -; J: TRBJ2-6; CDR3: CASSLRGQSSGANVLTF; DNA: TGTGCCAGCAGCTTAAGGGGACAGTCCTCTGGGGCCAACGTCCTGACTTTC
V: TRBV7-8; D: -; size: few; J: TRBJ2-7; CDR3: CASSLEWDSSYEQYF; DNA: TGTGCCAGCAGCTTAGAATGGGATAGCTCCTACGAGCAGTACTTC
V: TRBV4-3; D: TRBD2; size: few; J: TRBJ2-3; CDR3: CASSQDVGAGTRESTDTQYF; DNA: TGCGCCAGCAGCCAAGATGTCGGGGCCGGGACTAGAGAGTCCACAGATACGCAGTATTTT
V: TRBV5-5; D: -; size: few; J: TRBJ1-3; CDR3: CASSPTALSGNTIYF; DNA: TGTGCCAGCAGCCCGACAGCGCTCTCTGGAAACACCATATATTTT
V: TRBV20-1; D: -; size: -; J: TRBJ2-7; CDR3: CSARDTGSYEQYF; DNA: TGCAGTGCTAGAGACACAGGGAGCTACGAGCAGTACTTC
V: TRBV4-3; D: -; size: -; J: TRBJ2-1; CDR3: CASSQDLASKDGEQFF; DNA: TGCGCCAGCAGCCAAGATCTCGCTAGCAAGGATGGTGAGCAGTTCTTC
V: TRBV20-1; D: -; size: few; J: TRBJ1-1; CDR3: CSARAPGSGTEAFF; DNA: TGCAGTGCTAGAGCCCCAGGGAGTGGCACTGAAGCTTTCTTT
V: TRBV6-5; D: TRBD2; size: many; J: TRBJ2-2; CDR3: CASSYSLAGRAGELFF; DNA: TGTGCCAGCAGTTACTCTCTAGCGGGGCGGGCCGGGGAGCTGTTTTTT
V: TRBV5-1; D: -; size: few; J: TRBJ2-3; CDR3: CASSVGGQSTDTQYF; DNA: TGCGCCAGCAGCGTCGGAGGACAGAGCACAGATACGCAGTATTTT
V: TRBV6-6; D: -; size: many; J: TRBJ1-1; CDR3: CASSTQENTEAFF; DNA: TGTGCCAGCAGTACGCAGGAGAACACTGAAGCTTTCTTT
V: TRBV28; D: -; size: -; J: TRBJ1-1; CDR3: CASMGRERSEAFF; DNA: TGTGCCAGCATGGGAAGGGAACGATCTGAAGCTTTCTTT
V: TRBV7-7; D: -; size: few; J: TRBJ2-2; CDR3: CASSLDRSGELFF; DNA: TGTGCTAGCAGCTTAGACAGATCCGGGGAGCTGTTTTTT
V: TRBV12-3/TRBV12-4; D: -; size: -; J: TRBJ1-2; CDR3: CASSLNAYGYTF; DNA: TGTGCCAGCAGTTTAAACGCCTATGGCTACACCTTC
V: TRBV5-5; D: -; size: many; J: TRBJ2-2; CDR3: CASSPIPGVTGELFF; DNA: TGTGCCAGCAGCCCGATCCCAGGGGTAACCGGGGAGCTGTTTTTT
V: TRBV7-9; D: -; size: -; J: TRBJ1-2; CDR3: CASSPEWEVSYGYTF; DNA: TGTGCCAGCAGCCCGGAGTGGGAAGTAAGCTATGGCTACACCTTC
V: TRBV7-2; D: -; size: few; J: TRBJ2-7; CDR3: CASSPRRGASYEQYF; DNA: TGTGCCAGCAGCCCACGACGCGGGGCCTCCTACGAGCAGTACTTC
V: TRBV27; D: -; size: -; J: TRBJ2-3; CDR3: CASSLSMSGTQYF; DNA: TGTGCCAGCAGTTTATCGATGAGCGGTACGCAGTATTTT
V: TRBV29-1; D: -; size: few; J: TRBJ1-5; CDR3: CSVEPVGALNQPQHF; DNA: TGCAGCGTTGAACCCGTAGGGGCCCTCAATCAGCCCCAGCATTTT
V: TRBV29-1; D: -; size: few; J: TRBJ2-1; CDR3: CSVERAGKSSYNEQFF; DNA: TGCAGCGTTGAGAGGGCAGGGAAGAGCTCCTACAATGAGCAGTTCTTC
V: TRBV30; D: -; size: -; J: TRBJ2-7; CDR3: CAWSAQRRRGPGSHEQYF; DNA: TGTGCCTGGAGCGCTCAGCGTAGGAGGGGACCCGGGAGCCACGAGCAGTACTTC
V: TRBV5-1; D: -; size: many; J: TRBJ2-3; CDR3: CASTRSGTDTQYF; DNA: TGCGCCAGCACCCGGAGCGGGACAGATACGCAGTATTTT
V: TRBV7-2; D: TRBD1; size: -; J: TRBJ2-5; CDR3: CASSLAGDRVKTQYF; DNA: TGTGCCAGCAGCTTAGCGGGGGACAGGGTGAAGACCCAGTACTTC
V: TRBV7-9; D: -; size: few; J: TRBJ2-3; CDR3: CASRLVGGTDTQYF; DNA: TGTGCCAGCCGTCTAGTTGGGGGCACAGATACGCAGTATTTT
V: TRBV7-9; D: -; size: -; J: TRBJ1-2; CDR3: CASSFYSPEGYTF; DNA: TGTGCCAGCAGCTTTTATTCCCCAGAAGGCTACACCTTC
V: TRBV12-5; D: TRBD2; size: few; J: TRBJ2-1; CDR3: CASASGLAGGSYNEQFF; DNA: TGTGCTAGTGCCTCGGGACTAGCGGGAGGATCCTACAATGAGCAGTTCTTC
V: TRBV6-5; D: -; size: few; J: TRBJ2-2; CDR3: CASSYSGGQTGELFF; DNA: TGTGCCAGCAGTTACTCTGGGGGGCAGACCGGGGAGCTGTTTTTT
V: TRBV19; D: -; size: few; J: TRBJ2-2; CDR3: CASSKTGKNTGELFF; DNA: TGTGCCAGTAGTAAGACGGGAAAGAACACCGGGGAGCTGTTTTTT
V: TRBV27; D: -; size: -; J: TRBJ1-6; CDR3: CASSHQSSPLHF; DNA: TGTGCCAGCAGTCACCAAAGCTCACCCCTCCACTTT
V: TRBV12-3/TRBV12-4; D: TRBD1; size: few; J: TRBJ2-3; CDR3: CASFDRGQSDTQYF; DNA: TGTGCCAGCTTCGACAGGGGGCAGTCAGATACGCAGTATTTT
V: TRBV12-3/TRBV12-4; D: -; size: -; J: TRBJ1-6; CDR3: CASSSLQGPRSPLHF; DNA: TGTGCCAGCAGTTCTCTACAGGGCCCGCGTTCACCCCTCCACTTT
V: TRBV5-1; D: -; size: many; J: TRBJ1-2; CDR3: CASRNQAGWNYGYTF; DNA: TGCGCCAGCCGCAATCAGGCAGGGTGGAACTATGGCTACACCTTC
V: TRBV5-1; D: TRBD2; size: many; J: TRBJ2-1; CDR3: CASSPGLAESGQFF; DNA: TGCGCCAGCAGCCCGGGACTAGCGGAGAGTGGGCAGTTCTTC